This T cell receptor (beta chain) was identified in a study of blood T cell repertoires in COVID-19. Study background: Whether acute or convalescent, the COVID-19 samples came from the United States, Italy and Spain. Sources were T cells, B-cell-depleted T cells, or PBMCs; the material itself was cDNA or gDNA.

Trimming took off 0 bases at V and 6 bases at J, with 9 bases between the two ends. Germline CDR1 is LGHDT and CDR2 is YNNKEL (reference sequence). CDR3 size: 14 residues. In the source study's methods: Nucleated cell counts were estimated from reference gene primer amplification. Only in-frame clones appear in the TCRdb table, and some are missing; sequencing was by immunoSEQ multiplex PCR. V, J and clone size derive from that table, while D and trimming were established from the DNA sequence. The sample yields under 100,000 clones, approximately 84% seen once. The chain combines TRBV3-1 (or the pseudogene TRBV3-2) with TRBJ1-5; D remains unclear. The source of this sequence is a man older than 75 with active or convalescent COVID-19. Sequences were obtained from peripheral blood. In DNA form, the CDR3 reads TGTGCCAGCAGCCAAGATGTACGCGGTCAGCCCCAGCATTTT. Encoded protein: CASSQDVRGQPQHF.